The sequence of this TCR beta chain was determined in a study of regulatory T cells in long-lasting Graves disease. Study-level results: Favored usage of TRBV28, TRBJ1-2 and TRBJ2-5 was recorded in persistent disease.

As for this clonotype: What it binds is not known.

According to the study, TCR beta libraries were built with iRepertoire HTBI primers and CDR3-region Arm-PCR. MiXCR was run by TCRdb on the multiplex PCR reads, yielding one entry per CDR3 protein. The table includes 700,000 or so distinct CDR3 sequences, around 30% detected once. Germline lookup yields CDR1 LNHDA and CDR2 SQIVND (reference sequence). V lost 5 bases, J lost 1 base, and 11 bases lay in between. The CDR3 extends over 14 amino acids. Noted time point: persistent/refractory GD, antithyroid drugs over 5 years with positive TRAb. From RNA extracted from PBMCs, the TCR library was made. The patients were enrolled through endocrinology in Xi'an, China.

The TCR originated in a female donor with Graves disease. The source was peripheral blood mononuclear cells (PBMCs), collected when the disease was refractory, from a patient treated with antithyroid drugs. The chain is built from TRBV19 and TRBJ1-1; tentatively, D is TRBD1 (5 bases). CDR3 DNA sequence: TGTGCCAGTAGTCCACAGACAGCGAACACTGAAGCTTTCTTT. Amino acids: CASSPQTANTEAFF.